Below are 6 T cell receptor beta chains sequenced from a single sample in a study of blood T cell repertoires in COVID-19. Produced via immunoSEQ multiplex PCR; TCRdb's table is partial and in-frame only. This table holds approximately 250,000 clones, about 83% found once. The sequencing input was peripheral blood. These receptor sequences come from a woman between 45 and 65 years old with acute or convalescent COVID-19.

The chain employs TRBV5-1 and TRBJ1-1, with 7 bases aligning to TRBD1. V gave up 2 bases and J gave up 8 bases; unmatched junction bases: 6. This CDR3 spans 13 amino acids. Germline V CDR1 and CDR2: SGHRS, YFSETQ. CDR3 loop: CASSFDRASEAFF. The CDR3 coding sequence is TGCGCCAGCAGCTTCGACAGGGCGTCGGAAGCTTTCTTT. Together with reference TRBV5-1 and TRBJ1-1, the CDR3 gives the full variable domain: KAGVTQTPRYLIKTRGQQVTLSCSPISGHRSVSWYQQTPGQGLQFLFEYFSETQRNKGNFPGRFSGRQFSNSRSEMNVSTLELGDSALYLCASSFDRASEAFFGQGTRLTVV.

The chain has TRBV28 and TRBJ1-2, with 7 bases that match TRBD1. Germline V CDR1 and CDR2: MDHEN, SYDVKM. This CDR3 contains 14 residues. Losses at the gene ends were 5 bases for V and 4 bases for J; bases not matched to a gene: 7. The chain's CDR3 is CASSLYRGVYGYTF. CDR3 coding DNA: TGTGCCAGCAGTCTCTACAGGGGAGTCTATGGCTACACCTTC.

The chain joins TRBV3-1 (or the pseudogene TRBV3-2) to TRBJ1-2, with 12 bases that match TRBD1. Germline CDR1 LGHDT, CDR2 YNNKEL (reference sequence). The CDR3 length is 18 residues. V was clipped by 0 bases and J by 7 bases; unmatched bases: 12. The CDR3 is CASSQEVGRGQGASGYTF. The CDR3 DNA is TGTGCCAGCAGCCAAGAAGTAGGTCGGGGACAGGGGGCCTCTGGCTACACCTTC.

This clone appeared a few times. The chain employs TRBV27 and TRBJ2-3; weak D call: TRBD2 (5 bases). Trimming shortened V by 2 bases and J by 1 base, and 10 bases separated the two germline ends. The CDR3 loop spans 15 amino acids. The germline V gene encodes CDR1 MNHEY and CDR2 SMNVEV (reference sequence). The CDR3 DNA sequence: TGTGCCAGCAGTTTAACCCACGGGGGCACAGATACGCAGTATTTT. This translates into CASSLTHGGTDTQYF.

The chain employs TRBV7-2 and TRBJ2-1; TRBD2 agrees at 14 bases. Germline CDR1 SGHTA, CDR2 FQGNSA. The CDR3 consists of 15 residues. V dropped 3 bases and J dropped 9; count of bases not matched to a gene: 4. Here the CDR3 reads CASSFGTSGSSEQFF. The CDR3 DNA sequence: TGTGCCAGCAGCTTCGGGACTAGCGGGAGTAGTGAGCAGTTCTTC.

The J gene is TRBJ2-2, the V gene TRBV25-1; D not certain. There are 15 residues in the CDR3. Between the trimmed V and J ends, which lost 3 bases and 2 bases, there was a span of 10 bases. Germline V gene sequence: CDR1 MGHDK, CDR2 SYGVNS. CDR3 protein: CASSDLQRNTGELFF. In DNA form, the CDR3 reads TGTGCCAGCAGTGATTTACAGAGAAACACCGGGGAGCTGTTTTTT. Complete variable domain (other parts from reference TRBV25-1 and TRBJ2-2): EADIYQTPRYLVIGTGKKITLECSQTMGHDKMYWYQQDPGMELHLIHYSYGVNSTEKGDLSSESTVSRIRTEHFPLTLESARPSHTSQYLCASSDLQRNTGELFFGEGSRLTVL.